This entry lists 25 T cell receptor beta chains sequenced from one sample in a study of CD8 T cells in ankylosing spondylitis. Study-wide points: Typical of ankylosing spondylitis blood, it appeared, was a TCR beta motif of fewer than 10 highly homologous variants.

TCRdb re-analysed the 5' RACE reads in MiXCR, keeping a single row per CDR3 protein. The table has 220,000 or so distinct CDR3 sequences, approximately 20% seen once; the top ten hold approximately 40%. No antigen has been identified for these receptors. Source material: blood, either unsorted or a sorted T cell fraction (not recorded which). The receptors were gathered from a male donor with ankylosing spondylitis.

This chain joins TRBV11-3 and TRBJ1-4, with no clear D. The V gene lost 4 bases and the J gene lost 4 bases, with 4 bases spanning the gap. Germline V gene sequence: CDR1 SGHNT, CDR2 YENEEA. The CDR3 consists of 12 residues. Here the CDR3 DNA reads TGTGCCAGCAGCTCAAATAATGAAAAACTGTTTTTT. Translation gives CASSSNNEKLFF. The variable domain in full, completed from reference TRBV11-3 and TRBJ1-4, reads EAGVVQSPRYKIIEKKQPVAFWCNPISGHNTLYWYLQNLGQGPELLIRYENEEAVDDSQLPKDRFSAERLKGVDSTLKIQPAELGDSAVYLCASSSNNEKLFFGSGTQLSVL.

The rearrangement links TRBV12-3 or TRBV12-4 to TRBJ1-2; 8 positions match TRBD1. With V trimmed by 1 base and J by 2 bases, 9 bases remained unmatched. This CDR3 region has 17 residues. The CDR3 bases are TGTGCCAGCAGTTTAGTTGGGACAGGAATTGAGAACTATGGCTACACCTTC. Translation gives CASSLVGTGIENYGYTF.

This clonotype has only a few counts. J is TRBJ2-7 and V is TRBV18; no definite D call. Per the germline V gene, CDR1 is KGHSH and CDR2 is LQKENI. The CDR3 is 16 amino acids. The germline V and J ends were trimmed by 4 bases and 0 bases, with 16 bases remaining between them. This chain's CDR3 is CASSLNAGPRSYEQYF. The CDR3 DNA sequence: TGTGCCAGCTCACTGAACGCAGGACCCCGCTCCTACGAGCAGTACTTC. Supplemented by reference TRBV18 and TRBJ2-7, the full variable domain reads NAGVMQNPRHLVRRRGQEARLRCSPMKGHSHVYWYRQLPEEGLKFMVYLQKENIIDESGMPKERFSAEFPKEGPSILRIQQVVRGDSAAYFCASSLNAGPRSYEQYFGPGTRLTVT.

In its sample, this clonotype was seen a few times. The CDR3 region is CATSNRQGTETQYF. The CDR3 DNA sequence: TGTGCCACCAGCAACCGACAGGGTACCGAGACCCAGTACTTC. V and J are TRBV15 and TRBJ2-5, with 7 bases matching TRBD1. This CDR3 contains 14 residues. V was clipped by 4 bases and J by 5 bases; unmatched bases: 7. The germline CDR1 and CDR2 sequences are LNHNV and YYDKDF (reference sequence).

The chain recombines TRBV27 with TRBJ1-1; 8 positions agree with TRBD1. CDR1 is MNHEY, CDR2 SMNVEV, per germline (reference sequence). V lost 7 bases to trimming and J lost 5 bases; unmatched junction nucleotides: 6. The CDR3 runs 13 residues. Here the CDR3 DNA reads TGTGCCAGCAAACCACAGGGGGATACTGAAGCTTTCTTT. Translating it yields CASKPQGDTEAFF.

In nucleotides, the CDR3 is TGTGCCAGCAGTTTATCGGCGGGGGCGAATTCACCCCTCCACTTT. It translates to CASSLSAGANSPLHF. J is TRBJ1-6 and V is TRBV27; D perhaps matches TRBD1 (6 bases). CDR1 is MNHEY, CDR2 SMNVEV, per germline (reference sequence). Trimming removed 0 bases from V and 7 bases from J, with 10 bases in between. The CDR3 contains 15 residues.

The chain is built from TRBV4-3 and TRBJ2-1; tentatively, D is TRBD1 (6 bases). With 0 bases removed from V and 5 bases from J, the gap between germline ends came to 14 bases. The CDR3 loop spans 16 amino acids. Germline V gene sequence: CDR1 LGHNA, CDR2 YSLEER. CDR3 bases: TGCGCCAGCAGCCAAGATTACAGGGATATCGACAATGAGCAGTTCTTC. It codes for CASSQDYRDIDNEQFF.

The CDR3 DNA reads TGTGCCAGCACCCTGTCGGGGGGCACTGAAGCTTTCTTT. Its protein is CASTLSGGTEAFF. The chain carries TRBV25-1 and TRBJ1-1; D may be TRBD1 (5 bases). Trimming cost V 7 bases and J 4 bases, with 13 bases left between them. The germline gives CDR1 MGHDK, CDR2 SYGVNS. The CDR3 has 13 residues.

Worth noting for this clonotype: One junction end disagrees with the germline gene, perhaps due to a read error. The chain joins TRBV5-4 to TRBJ1-1; a weak D match, TRBD1 (6 bases). Germline CDR1 SGHNT, CDR2 YYREEE (reference sequence). This CDR3 contains 14 residues. The CDR3 reads CASSRTEENAEAFF. CDR3 in DNA: TGTGCCAGCAGTAGGACAGAAGAGAACGCTGAAGCTTTCTTT.

A few counts support this clonotype. The V and J genes are TRBV12-3 or TRBV12-4 and TRBJ1-1; TRBD1 might be the D (6 bases). V was cut by 3 bases and J by 4 bases, with 12 bases left in between. The CDR3 spans 14 residues. The CDR3 DNA follows: TGTGCCAGCAGTTTCGGGGGGCCGGGCACTGAAGCTTTCTTT. It encodes CASSFGGPGTEAFF.

The V and J genes are TRBV2 and TRBJ2-7; D remains ambiguous. Per germline, CDR1 SNHLY and CDR2 FYNNEI. Trimming pared 4 bases from V and 4 bases from J, leaving 8 bases between. The CDR3 has 12 amino acids. The CDR3, as DNA: TGTGCCAGCAGTGGACATAGGTACGAGCAGTACTTC. This encodes CASSGHRYEQYF.

The chain uses TRBV7-9 and TRBJ1-1, with unresolved D. Between the trimmed V and J ends, which lost 1 base and 5 bases, there was a span of 5 bases. The CDR3 consists of 12 residues. The germline gives CDR1 SEHNR, CDR2 FQNEAQ (reference sequence). This CDR3 reads CASSLGRTEAFF. Written as DNA, the CDR3 is TGTGCCAGCAGCTTAGGTAGGACTGAAGCTTTCTTT.

The rearrangement uses TRBV30 and TRBJ1-4, with D unresolved. Germline CDR1 and CDR2: GTSNPN and SVGIG (reference sequence). Trimming took 2 bases from V and 7 from J, leaving 11 bases between them. The CDR3 has 13 amino acids. The CDR3: CAWSPSWGEKLFF. The CDR3 DNA sequence: TGTGCCTGGAGTCCTTCTTGGGGTGAAAAACTGTTTTTT.

This sequence joins TRBV10-3 and TRBJ1-1; no clear D gene. V gave up 3 bases and J gave up 0 bases, with 11 bases separating them. The CDR3 has 15 residues. Germline values: CDR1 ENHRY, CDR2 SYGVKD. CDR3 DNA: TGTGCCATCAGTGACACTCGGTCCCTGAACACTGAAGCTTTCTTT. Translating gives CAISDTRSLNTEAFF.

This clonotype was found a few times. V gene TRBV5-5 combines with J gene TRBJ2-1; tentative D call: TRBD2 (6 bases). This CDR3 region has 15 residues. With 0 bases removed from V and 8 bases from J, the gap between germline ends came to 15 bases. CDR1 is SGHKS, CDR2 YYEKEE, per germline (reference sequence). The chain's CDR3 is CASSLVLRGLDEQFF. CDR3 bases: TGTGCCAGCAGCTTGGTTTTGCGGGGCCTAGATGAGCAGTTCTTC.

This clonotype has more than one count but fewer than ten. The chain employs TRBV4-1 and TRBJ2-5; D not resolved. CDR1 and CDR2 from the germline V gene are MGHRA and YSYEKL. There are 16 residues in the CDR3. V was clipped by 1 base and J by 2 bases, with 14 bases between them. The CDR3 DNA follows: TGCGCCAGCAGCCAAGGGCAAGTGGCGTCTCAAGAGACCCAGTACTTC. Protein: CASSQGQVASQETQYF.

This clonotype came up many times. The chain employs TRBV29-1 and TRBJ2-1, with D possibly TRBD1 on 6 matching bases. Trimming cost V 0 bases and J 0 bases, with 12 bases left between them. The CDR3 runs 16 residues. The germline V gene encodes CDR1 SQVTM and CDR2 ANQGSEA. The CDR3 nucleotides read TGCAGCGTTGAAGACCCAGGGGATAGCTCCTACAATGAGCAGTTCTTC. It encodes CSVEDPGDSSYNEQFF.

The chain recombines TRBV6-5 with TRBJ2-5; 7 bases are a match to TRBD2. V shed 1 base and J 2 bases; nucleotides not matched to a gene: 4. The V gene's germline CDR1 is MNHEY and CDR2 SVGAGI. The CDR3 loop spans 15 amino acids. This CDR3 reads CASSYLGGGQETQYF. Written as DNA, the CDR3 is TGTGCCAGCAGTTACTTGGGGGGGGGACAAGAGACCCAGTACTTC.

The V call is TRBV19, the J call TRBJ1-1; 9 bases match TRBD1. With V trimmed by 6 bases and J by 0 bases, 5 bases remained unmatched. The CDR3 length is 15 residues. CDR1 is LNHDA, CDR2 SQIVND, per germline (reference sequence). The CDR3 region has the DNA TGTGCCAGTAGCGGGGGGACAGGGCTGAACACTGAAGCTTTCTTT. The encoded protein is CASSGGTGLNTEAFF.

In this sample, this clonotype turned up a few times. This chain uses TRBV4-1 with TRBJ1-2; D not certain. Trimming removed 2 bases from V and 4 bases from J, with 5 bases in between. The V gene's germline CDR1 is MGHRA and CDR2 YSYEKL. The CDR3 runs to 12 residues. DNA of the CDR3: TGCGCCAGCAGCCAACACAGCTATGGCTACACCTTC. This codes for CASSQHSYGYTF.

This chain joins TRBV29-1 and TRBJ1-2; 9 bases match TRBD1. The trim removed 8 bases at V and 4 bases at J, leaving 2 bases unmatched. This CDR3 has 11 residues. Per the germline V gene, CDR1 is SQVTM and CDR2 is ANQGSEA. The CDR3: CSTGGGYGYTF. DNA of the CDR3: TGCAGCACAGGGGGCGGCTATGGCTACACCTTC.

This rearrangement joins TRBV7-6 to TRBJ2-3, with 15 bases identical to TRBD2. Per the germline V gene, CDR1 is SGHVS and CDR2 is FNYEAQ. This CDR3 region has 16 residues. The trim removed 1 base at V and 6 bases at J, leaving 2 bases unmatched. The CDR3, as DNA: TGTGCCAGCAGCTTAGGGACTAGCGGGGGGGCGGATACGCAGTATTTT. Translation: CASSLGTSGGADTQYF.

This clonotype was seen a handful of times. The chain joins TRBV27 to TRBJ2-2, with 7 bases identical to TRBD1. This CDR3 is 14 amino acids long. Germline assignment: CDR1 MNHEY and CDR2 SMNVEV (reference sequence). The V segment lost 7 bases and the J segment 6 bases; nucleotides outside the gene matches: 8. The CDR3: CASTYHRGSGELFF. The CDR3 DNA follows: TGTGCCAGCACCTATCACAGGGGCTCCGGGGAGCTGTTTTTT.

At least ten counts were recorded for this clonotype. This chain connects TRBV9 to TRBJ2-1; 9 bases map to TRBD2. Germline CDR1 reads SGDLS; CDR2 reads YYNGEE. V shed 0 bases, J shed 2 bases, and the junction held 0 bases outside the gene matches. The CDR3 has 15 amino acids. The CDR3 bases are TGTGCCAGCAGCGTAGGCGGGGGGGCCTACAATGAGCAGTTCTTC. Encoded protein: CASSVGGGAYNEQFF.

This sequence joins TRBV27 and TRBJ2-7, with D unresolved. The germline gives CDR1 MNHEY, CDR2 SMNVEV (reference sequence). The CDR3 contains 14 residues. V lost 4 bases and J lost 0, with 10 bases in between. The CDR3 nucleotides read TGTGCCAGCAGTTCCAGCTCGAGCTCCTACGAGCAGTACTTC. Its translation: CASSSSSSSYEQYF.